This T cell receptor (beta chain) is drawn from a study of identical twins (dated by TCRdb to about 2016). With respect to the entire study: To test whether fetal clonotypes persist, the study used deep sequencing on TCR alpha and beta repertoires from monozygotic twins, unrelated adults of various ages, and cord blood. Replicate twin experiments were performed at different times using different library preparation protocols to rule out contamination.

The research as a whole found: Because the same donors could not be followed over many years, the conclusions depended on cross-sectional statistical analysis. Abundant cord blood beta clonotypes had fewer insertions, young adult naive repertoires showed a similar but weaker trend, and memory repertoires showed no such trend. Out-of-frame TCR alpha sequences shared between twins showed an excess of low generation-probability sequences compared with coincidental sharing between unrelated individuals. In monozygotic twins, recombination models systematically underestimated out-of-frame TCR alpha sharing, but the models matched the sharing seen between unrelated individuals. Invariant T cells such as MAIT and iNKT could partly confound zero-insertion analyses, although diverse VJ usage argued against such confounding for most clonotypes. A weaker excess of twin sharing was found in beta out-of-frame sequences because the signal-to-noise ratio was lowered by fewer shared sequences.

Every donor in the study was a healthy Caucasian. The study also sequenced three unrelated non-twin adults: a male aged 18 to 30, a male aged 50 to 60 and a female aged 50 to 60. Using Miltenyi CD45RO+ enrichment and human naive T-cell isolation kits, memory (CD45RO+) and naive T cells were isolated from PBMC. On this clonotype itself: Its target antigen remains unknown. No base-level quality is on record; no much larger clone is a single base apart.

Library preparation was by 5' RACE. Data came from an Illumina HiSeq 2000. Template switching introduced a universal primer binding site; the final cDNA contained a unique molecular identifier, enabling accurate counting of TCR cDNA molecules. Specific primers in the conserved constant-segment region were used to synthesize first-strand cDNA for TCR alpha and beta chains. To control for contamination, every cDNA library was double barcoded, receiving both a SMART-Mk sample barcode and Illumina barcodes. TruSeq adapter sequences along with Illumina sample barcodes were introduced in two successive PCR steps. TCR alpha and beta cDNA libraries were sequenced on the Illumina HiSeq platform with custom primers. Processing in the source paper ran as follows. MiGEC processed the raw reads to extract unique molecular identifiers, while MiXCR was used to determine the CDR3 positions. Recombination models were inferred per individual with the repgenHMM and IGoR tools using an EM algorithm. The analysis of shared clonotypes was done with the tcR package in R, with sharing normalized by the product of cloneset sizes. To study raw recombination without the effects of thymic and clonal selection, out-of-frame nonproductive sequences were analyzed. TCRdb itself trimmed the public reads at Q25 with fastp, ran MiXCR and retained productive beta chains. Rows merge per CDR3 protein into single entries with the most common DNA and genes. The V and J calls here are based on TCRdb, not the publication. Recorded for this sample are 400,000 to 500,000 distinct CDR3 sequences; 18% of them occurred a single time. The top ten clones comprise roughly an eighth of the sample.

CDR1 and CDR2 (LNHNV, YYDKDF) derive from the germline V gene (reference sequence). V and J are truncated by 5 bases and 2 bases respectively, leaving an intervening sequence of 18 bases. Counted from cysteine to phenylalanine, this CDR3 has 16 amino acids. Only CDR3 DNA remains: 48 bases, in frame from the first base. This sequence originates from a man aged 45 to 65 in good health. Sample: naive T cells sorted from blood. Read against the paper, the sample's cell subset or site label means: cells isolated with a human naive T-cell isolation kit. This receptor chain uses TRBV15 and TRBJ1-2, with the D gene not confidently named. The base sequence is TGTGCCACCAGCCAGAGGGAGCAATGGAAGAACTATGGCTACACCTTC. Its product reads: CATSQREQWKNYGYTF.